The rows below give T cell receptor beta chains drawn from one sample of a study of shared clonotypes between healthy human individuals. Measured with immunoSEQ multiplex PCR; TCRdb has only the in-frame clones, and not every one. This sample has some 1 million clones; about 74% occur once, and the top ten carry about 1.5%. The sample comprised memory CD4+ T cells sorted from blood. These receptors were collected from a man aged 18 to 30 in good health. CDR3s leave out the opening cysteine and the closing phenylalanine or tryptophan.

CDR3 | V | length | J
ASSQAAGTGTVVNGYT | TRBV18 | 16 | TRBJ1-2
ASGSGPPSTDTQY | TRBV12-5 | 13 | TRBJ2-3
ASSPYPGNTIY | TRBV18 | 11 | TRBJ1-3
AWSVAGGYEQY | TRBV30 | 11 | NA
ASSFSPQNTEAF | TRBV11-2 | 12 | TRBJ1-1
ASSPDANYGYT | TRBV5-4 | 11 | TRBJ1-2
ASSESMASGSRDEQF | TRBV10-1 | 15 | TRBJ2-1
ASSLTGNYEQY | TRBV5-1 | 11 | TRBJ2-7
ASSSSDTDYNSPLH | TRBV7-9 | 14 | TRBJ1-6
ASSQGGTVGYNEQF | TRBV4-1 | 14 | TRBJ2-1
AISVRGGDNEQF | TRBV10-3 | 12 | TRBJ2-1
ASRKGSGTGGAVGVSGANVLT | TRBV19 | 21 | TRBJ2-6
ASSLDRVYGYT | TRBV5-1 | 11 | TRBJ1-2
ASKPRMNTEAF | TRBV6-6 | 11 | TRBJ1-1
ASSLSSGTGGYHEQY | TRBV27 | 15 | TRBJ2-7
ASSFLGQGQPQH | TRBV5-5 | 12 | TRBJ1-5
AILAGGPGNEQF | TRBV9 | 12 | TRBJ2-1
ASSSLTGLGSPLH | TRBV5-1 | 13 | TRBJ1-6
ASSSSDREVGQGATDTQY | TRBV5-1 | 18 | TRBJ2-3
ASSPRQAEYNEQF | TRBV11-2 | 13 | TRBJ2-1
ASSFLAGNTGELF | TRBV7-2 | 13 | TRBJ2-2
ASRASGGVRETQY | TRBV10-2 | 13 | TRBJ2-5
ASSLGIGTNSPLH | TRBV7-2 | 13 | TRBJ1-6
ASSLVGGDQPQH | TRBV7-2 | 12 | TRBJ1-5
ASSEATSGSYEQY | TRBV6-1 | 13 | TRBJ2-7
ASSYLEGKY | TRBV6-6 | 9 | TRBJ2-7
ASSLGEGAGQPQH | TRBV5-1 | 13 | TRBJ1-5
ASSAGLAGAQETQY | TRBV7-2 | 14 | TRBJ2-5
ASSLALGLAGESYEQY | TRBV5-4 | 16 | TRBJ2-7
ASKSVRIGDNEQF | TRBV19 | 13 | TRBJ2-1
ASSIPAGRTTEAF | TRBV19 | 13 | TRBJ1-1
ASSPGQLRAGNTIY | TRBV19 | 14 | TRBJ1-3
ATLTPGHPGNTIY | TRBV28 | 13 | TRBJ1-3
ASSLAGVNTEAF | TRBV7-9 | 12 | TRBJ1-1
ATTTNYGYT | TRBV19 | 9 | TRBJ1-2
ASSSTRLAGGSATQY | TRBV11-2 | 15 | TRBJ2-3
ATAKGAGANVLT | TRBV7-9 | 12 | TRBJ2-6
ASSPGTGARRSQY | TRBV6-1 | 13 | TRBJ2-5
ASSTLGSGISGGNQPQH | TRBV28 | 17 | TRBJ1-5
ASMRTGGAGSPLH | TRBV2 | 13 | TRBJ1-6
ASSLDRGPQPQH | TRBV27 | 12 | TRBJ1-5
ASSNYYRGADGYT | TRBV21-1 | 13 | TRBJ1-2
ASSYSKGAYSPLH | TRBV6-5 | 13 | TRBJ1-6
ASSLAGGSQY | TRBV5-4 | 10 | TRBJ2-5
ASSESGNLNTEAF | TRBV6-1 | 13 | TRBJ1-1
ASSPEVPPLH | TRBV11-3 | 10 | TRBJ1-6
ASRGSGANVLT | TRBV2 | 11 | TRBJ2-6
ASSFATGNSGNTIY | TRBV5-6 | 14 | TRBJ1-3
ASSRGEGAHNEQF | TRBV10-1 | 13 | TRBJ2-1
SATFDRGAF | TRBV20-1 | 9 | TRBJ1-1
ASRGTSKYNEQF | TRBV2 | 12 | TRBJ2-1
SVEVYNEQF | TRBV29-1 | 9 | TRBJ2-1
ASSLARQGGTEAF | TRBV5-6 | 13 | TRBJ1-1
SASPKNIQY | TRBV20-1 | 9 | TRBJ2-4